There are a few counts of the clone carrying this TCR beta chain. Its antigen is undetermined. CDR1 and CDR2 from the germline V gene are SGHTA and FQGNSA. V dropped 7 bases and J dropped 5; count of bases not matched to a gene: 11. The length of the CDR3 is 15 residues. These data come from a study of T cells in Graves' hyperthyroidism and ophthalmopathy. RNA transcripts provided the source from which TCR beta CDR3 regions were amplified. RT-PCR in the first round (using the HTBI primer set) targeted the TCR CDR3. Each CDR3 protein is one row after TCRdb ran MiXCR on the multiplex PCR reads. Among 300,000 or so distinct CDR3 sequences listed, roughly 17% were seen once. Disease duration under 2 months; hyperthyroidism patients were aged 18 to 65. The PBMCs were sourced from fresh peripheral blood (about 10 ml). Study-wide points: Using 13 V-J features, a model discriminated ophthalmopathy from stable hyperthyroidism.

What was sequenced was blood. This receptor was obtained from a man younger than 40 with Graves' hyperthyroidism. The J gene is TRBJ2-5, the V gene TRBV7-2; 9 nucleotides line up with TRBD2. For the CDR3, the DNA is TGTGCCAGCAACCTCAATGGCGGGGGGGGGGAGACCCAGTACTTC. Translation: CASNLNGGGGETQYF.